One and the same sample provided the 29 T cell receptor beta chains below, sequenced in a study of cytomegalovirus exposure and HLA in healthy donors. In the PCR, 60 Vbeta and 13 Jbeta primers were used. TCRdb's copy holds only in-frame clones and misses some; the assay was immunoSEQ multiplex PCR. The table records fewer than 200,000 clones, approximately 84% of them present only once. Sequencing was performed on PBMCs. The receptors come from a female donor in good health and CMV-seronegative.

J is TRBJ2-5 and V is TRBV7-8; D perhaps matches TRBD1 (6 bases). Germline V gives CDR1 SGHVS, CDR2 FQNEAQ. V was pared by 1 base and J by 5 bases, with 17 bases between. The CDR3 has 16 amino acids. The DNA for the CDR3 is TGTGCCAGCAGCTTAGAGGGGCCGGGACAAAGGGAGACCCAGTACTTC. Protein: CASSLEGPGQRETQYF.

The CDR3 loop reads CASSQDLGVTDTQYF. The CDR3 nucleotides are TGTGCCAGCAGCCAAGATTTGGGAGTGACAGATACGCAGTATTTT. The chain uses TRBV4-2 and TRBJ2-3; perhaps TRBD2 as D (5 bases). The germline gives CDR1 LGHNA, CDR2 YNFKEQ. The CDR3 is 15 residues long. Trimming pared 0 bases from V and 3 bases from J, leaving 10 bases between.

The count of this clone is one. The chain couples TRBV7-2 to TRBJ1-1, with a possible D match to TRBD1 (5 bases). The CDR3 totals 15 residues. Trimming shortened V by 1 base and J by 6 bases, and 15 bases separated the two germline ends. Germline V gene data show CDR1 as SGHTA and CDR2 as FQGNSA. The CDR3 is CASSLGGVTAAEAFF. CDR3 nucleotide sequence: TGTGCCAGCAGCTTAGGGGGGGTAACGGCAGCTGAAGCTTTCTTT.

The rearrangement links TRBV29-1 to TRBJ1-3, with 7 bases matching TRBD1. CDR1 is SQVTM, CDR2 ANQGSEA, per germline. The CDR3 covers 14 residues. V was pared by 4 bases and J by 4 bases, with 7 bases of the junction left unmatched. CDR3 coding DNA: TGCAGCGTTGGCAGACAGGGACAGGGAAACACCATATATTTT. Amino acids: CSVGRQGQGNTIYF.

The chain combines TRBV5-4 with TRBJ1-2, with 10 positions matching TRBD1. Germline values: CDR1 SGHNT, CDR2 YYREEE (reference sequence). V lost 4 bases to trimming and J lost 4 bases; unmatched junction nucleotides: 7. This CDR3 has 15 amino acids. CDR3 sequence reads: CASSKSGQGIYGYTF. The CDR3 coding sequence is TGTGCCAGCAGCAAATCGGGACAGGGGATCTATGGCTACACCTTC.

The chain employs TRBV13 and TRBJ2-2; D unclear. The CDR3 is made up of 14 amino acids. The ends were cut back, 0 bases at V and 6 bases at J, with 8 bases in the middle. Germline-derived CDR1 and CDR2 are PRHDT and FYEKMQ (reference sequence). The CDR3 protein is CASSLGVSSGELFF. DNA for the CDR3: TGTGCCAGCAGCTTAGGGGTTAGCTCCGGGGAGCTGTTTTTT.

This clone has just a few counts. The chain employs TRBV14 and TRBJ2-1; D is uncertain. This CDR3 comprises 15 residues. Trimming shortened V by 4 bases and J by 0 bases, and 10 bases separated the two germline ends. Germline loops: CDR1 SGHDN, CDR2 FVKESK. The CDR3 loop reads CASSRSGSSYNEQFF. CDR3 bases: TGTGCCAGCAGCCGCTCCGGGTCCTCCTACAATGAGCAGTTCTTC.

The chain has TRBV2 and TRBJ1-2, with 11 positions matching TRBD1. From germline, CDR1 is SNHLY and CDR2 FYNNEI. Trimming took 7 bases from V and 7 from J; bases not matched to a gene: 11. CDR3 length equals 15 residues. Here the CDR3 reads CASNTGTGGLGGYTF. The CDR3 DNA reads TGTGCCAGCAATACCGGGACAGGGGGTCTGGGTGGCTACACCTTC.

The chain employs TRBV5-1 and TRBJ2-7; 7 bases are a match to TRBD1. V gave up 0 bases and J gave up 5 bases; unmatched junction bases: 5. This CDR3 has 14 residues. Germline V gene lookup returns CDR1 SGHRS and CDR2 YFSETQ. This CDR3 reads CASSLGRGLDEQYF. The CDR3 bases are TGCGCCAGCAGCTTGGGTAGGGGGCTCGACGAGCAGTACTTC.

For this clone: Other DNA sequences within the sample encode an identical CDR3. V gene TRBV18 combines with J gene TRBJ1-1; D uncertain. The CDR3 runs 13 residues. Germline V gene sequence: CDR1 KGHSH, CDR2 LQKENI. V was pared by 0 bases and J by 2 bases, with 4 bases between. The CDR3 DNA is TGTGCCAGCTCACCACCTAGAAACACTGAAGCTTTCTTT. It codes for CASSPPRNTEAFF.

This clone has a single count. The V and J genes are TRBV7-9 and TRBJ1-1, with TRBD1 as a possible D gene (5 bases). The V and J ends lost 4 bases and 0 bases respectively, with 12 bases between them. This CDR3 spans 15 amino acids. CDR1 and CDR2 (germline): SEHNR, FQNEAQ (reference sequence). The CDR3 spells CASSSVPGMNTEAFF. In DNA, the CDR3 is TGTGCCAGCAGCTCGGTACCAGGGATGAACACTGAAGCTTTCTTT.

The chain uses TRBV18 and TRBJ2-5; 10 nucleotides align to TRBD1. J lost 5 bases, V lost 1 base, and 1 base had no gene match. The CDR3 is made up of 14 amino acids. Germline lookup yields CDR1 KGHSH and CDR2 LQKENI. In DNA, the CDR3 is TGTGCCAGCTCACCACTGGACAGGGGGGAGACCCAGTACTTC. Residues: CASSPLDRGETQYF.

This chain links TRBV9 with TRBJ2-2; no firm D call. From germline, CDR1 is SGDLS and CDR2 YYNGEE. V dropped 0 bases and J dropped 1 base, with 7 bases sitting between them. CDR3 length: 15 residues. CDR3 sequence: CASSVGAGNTGELFF. DNA for the CDR3: TGTGCCAGCAGCGTAGGGGCAGGGAACACCGGGGAGCTGTTTTTT.

In regard to this clone: One end of the junction varies from germline; a read error may be responsible. This rearrangement joins TRBV7-9 to TRBJ2-2; 10 bases are a match to TRBD2. CDR3 size: 16 residues. Looked up from germline, CDR1 is SEHNR and CDR2 is FQNEAQ (reference sequence). CDR3 DNA: TGTTCCAGCAGCCACGCTAGCGGGGGGAACACCGGGGAGCTGTTTTTT. Translated, it gives CSSSHASGGNTGELFF.

The chain employs TRBV5-6 and TRBJ1-1; 9 bases fit TRBD1. The V segment lost 4 bases and the J segment 8 bases; nucleotides outside the gene matches: 9. Germline values: CDR1 SGHDT, CDR2 YYEEEE. The CDR3 runs to 14 residues. The CDR3 here is CASSPGTGLTEAFF. CDR3 nucleotide sequence: TGTGCCAGCAGCCCCGGGACAGGGCTTACCGAAGCTTTCTTT.

The rearrangement joins TRBV5-4 to TRBJ2-2; 8 nucleotides align to TRBD2. The CDR3 spans 14 residues. V lost 3 bases, J lost 3 bases, and 1 base stayed unmatched. Germline loops: CDR1 SGHNT, CDR2 YYREEE (reference sequence). CDR3 DNA sequence: TGTGCCAGCAGCTACGGGGGGGACACCGGGGAGCTGTTTTTT. Translated: CASSYGGDTGELFF.

The V and J genes are TRBV27 and TRBJ2-7; 10 positions agree with TRBD1. The CDR3 is 15 amino acids. CDR1 is MNHEY, CDR2 SMNVEV, per germline (reference sequence). Germline trimming cut 5 bases from V and 2 bases from J; bases unmatched to any gene: 6. CDR3 in amino acids: CASSPGTGVAYEQYF. The CDR3 nucleotides read TGTGCCAGCAGTCCAGGGACAGGGGTCGCCTACGAGCAGTACTTC.

As DNA, the CDR3 is TGTGCCAGCAGCTTATTCGAGTCCCGCCAACTTGTGGCAGATACGCAGTATTTT. Protein sequence: CASSLFESRQLVADTQYF. The J gene is TRBJ2-3, the V gene TRBV11-2; D remains ambiguous. Trimming pared 2 bases from V and 4 bases from J, leaving 22 bases between. From germline, CDR1 is SGHAT and CDR2 FQNNGV. This CDR3 is 18 amino acids long.

In the case of this clone: The final CDR3 position lacks the conserved phenylalanine or tryptophan, pointing to a likely read error. The V and J genes are TRBV2 and TRBJ1-1; maybe TRBD1 (6 bases). The germline V gene has CDR1 SNHLY and CDR2 FYNNEI. The ends were cut back, 7 bases at V and 4 bases at J, with 19 bases in the middle. The length of the CDR3 is 15 residues. CDR3 protein: CASKGQGKKGTEAFL. As DNA, the CDR3 is TGTGCCAGCAAGGGGCAGGGGAAAAAAGGCACTGAAGCTTTCCTT.

This clone was observed once. The chain uses TRBV30 and TRBJ1-5, with D possibly being TRBD1 (5 bases). The germline gives CDR1 GTSNPN, CDR2 SVGIG (reference sequence). Trimming took off 2 bases at V and 7 bases at J, with 15 bases between the two ends. This CDR3 comprises 14 residues. The CDR3 here is CAWSFEGARQPQHF. In DNA, the CDR3 is TGTGCCTGGAGTTTTGAAGGGGCGCGGCAGCCCCAGCATTTT.

The chain has TRBV20-1 and TRBJ2-7, with D maybe TRBD1 (5 bases). The CDR3 is made up of 11 amino acids. CDR1 DFQATT and CDR2 SNEGSKA come from the germline V gene (reference sequence). Trimming left V 1 base short and J 6 bases short, with 7 bases between. In nucleotides, the CDR3 is TGCAGTGCTAGAGTAGGGGTCGAGCAGTACTTC. It specifies CSARVGVEQYF.

This clone was detected once. Other DNA sequences of this sample code for an identical CDR3. The CDR3: CASSESGNQPQHF. The CDR3 DNA follows: TGTGCCAGCAGTGAATCTGGCAATCAGCCCCAGCATTTT. The rearrangement links TRBV6-1 to TRBJ1-5, with unresolved D. Germline CDR1 is MNHNS and CDR2 is SASEGT. The CDR3 extends over 13 amino acids. The ends were cut back, 2 bases at V and 2 bases at J, with 4 bases in the middle.

The V gene is TRBV21-1, the J gene TRBJ1-1. TRBV21-1 is an annotated pseudogene. This CDR3 contains 17 residues. This CDR3 reads CASSTREPFTLLFEAFF. CDR3 nucleotide sequence: TGTGCCAGCAGCACTAGGGAGCCTTTCACCCTACTCTTTGAAGCTTTCTTT.

The CDR3 region is CASSLASANYGYTF. For the CDR3, the DNA is TGTGCCAGCAGCTTAGCGTCAGCTAACTATGGCTACACCTTC. The gene calls are TRBV7-8 and TRBJ1-2; the D is unclear. CDR3 size: 14 residues. The germline V gene has CDR1 SGHVS and CDR2 FQNEAQ. Trimming took 0 bases from V and 0 from J, leaving 5 bases between them.

The CDR3 coding sequence is TGTGCCAGCAGTGATGAAGCGGGGGAGACCCAGTACTTC. Protein product: CASSDEAGETQYF. The chain couples TRBV2 to TRBJ2-5; TRBD2 matches at 7 bases. Germline CDR1 SNHLY, CDR2 FYNNEI. The CDR3 has 13 amino acids. Trimming cost V 3 bases and J 5 bases; bases outside gene matches: 3.

The rearrangement uses TRBV11-2 and TRBJ2-1, with D perhaps TRBD2 (5 bases). CDR1 SGHAT and CDR2 FQNNGV come from the germline V gene. Trimming removed 1 base from V and 9 bases from J, with 19 bases in between. The CDR3 has 16 amino acids. This CDR3 reads CASSLGRLGERTEQFF. The CDR3 DNA follows: TGTGCCAGCAGCTTAGGAAGATTGGGAGAACGCACTGAGCAGTTCTTC. The full variable domain, in which reference TRBV11-2 and TRBJ2-1 provide the parts outside the CDR3, is EAGVAQSPRYKIIEKRQSVAFWCNPISGHATLYWYQQILGQGPKLLIQFQNNGVVDDSQLPKDRFSAERLKGVDSTLKIQPAKLEDSAVYLCASSLGRLGERTEQFFGPGTRLTVL.

This clone was observed a few times. The V and J genes are TRBV19 and TRBJ1-1; TRBD1 matches 7 bases. CDR3 length: 14 residues. V was pared by 5 bases and J by 0 bases, with 3 bases of the junction left unmatched. Germline V CDR1 and CDR2: LNHDA, SQIVND (reference sequence). The CDR3 here is CASSQTGLNTEAFF. CDR3 DNA: TGTGCCAGTAGTCAGACAGGGTTGAACACTGAAGCTTTCTTT.

J is TRBJ1-6 and V is TRBV28, with 7 bases aligning to TRBD1. Per the germline V gene, CDR1 is MDHEN and CDR2 is SYDVKM. This CDR3 is built from 15 residues. V gave up 6 bases and J gave up 5 bases; unmatched junction bases: 7. Written as DNA, the CDR3 is TGTGCCAGCAGCCCCCGGGACAGAAATAATTCACCCCTCCACTTT. Translated, it gives CASSPRDRNNSPLHF. Complete variable domain (other parts from reference TRBV28 and TRBJ1-6): DVKVTQSSRYLVKRTGEKVFLECVQDMDHENMFWYRQDPGLGLRLIYFSYDVKMKEKGDIPEGYSVSREKKERFSLILESASTNQTSMYLCASSPRDRNNSPLHFGNGTRLTVT.

This chain links TRBV12-5 with TRBJ2-5, with a tentative D call TRBD2 (6 bases). The DNA end lines up better with TRBJ2-7; the J call may be wrong. Germline V gene data show CDR1 as LGHNT and CDR2 as FRNRAP. The CDR3 is 15 amino acids. The CDR3 DNA sequence: TGTGCTAGTGGCCACTGGGACTTCTCTTCCTACGAGCAGTACTTC. As protein: CASGHWDFSSYEQYF.